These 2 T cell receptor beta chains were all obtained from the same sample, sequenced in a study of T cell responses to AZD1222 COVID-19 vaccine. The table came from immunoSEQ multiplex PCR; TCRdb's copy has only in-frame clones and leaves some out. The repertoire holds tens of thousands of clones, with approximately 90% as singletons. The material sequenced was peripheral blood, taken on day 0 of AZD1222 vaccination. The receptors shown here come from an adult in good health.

CDR3 nucleotide sequence: TGCGCCAGCAGCTTGGGGCAGATGAATGAAAAACTGTTTTTT. Protein: CASSLGQMNEKLFF. The chain couples TRBV5-1 to TRBJ1-4, with D unclear. The V gene lost 0 bases and the J gene lost 5 bases, with 8 bases spanning the gap. This CDR3 has 14 amino acids. Germline CDR1 SGHRS, CDR2 YFSETQ.

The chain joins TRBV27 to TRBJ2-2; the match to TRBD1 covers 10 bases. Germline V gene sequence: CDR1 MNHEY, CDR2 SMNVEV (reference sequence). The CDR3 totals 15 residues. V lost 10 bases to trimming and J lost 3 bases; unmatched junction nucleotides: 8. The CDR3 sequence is CATSRGTGDTGELFF. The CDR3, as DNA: TGTGCCACCTCACGGGGGACAGGGGACACCGGGGAGCTGTTTTTT.